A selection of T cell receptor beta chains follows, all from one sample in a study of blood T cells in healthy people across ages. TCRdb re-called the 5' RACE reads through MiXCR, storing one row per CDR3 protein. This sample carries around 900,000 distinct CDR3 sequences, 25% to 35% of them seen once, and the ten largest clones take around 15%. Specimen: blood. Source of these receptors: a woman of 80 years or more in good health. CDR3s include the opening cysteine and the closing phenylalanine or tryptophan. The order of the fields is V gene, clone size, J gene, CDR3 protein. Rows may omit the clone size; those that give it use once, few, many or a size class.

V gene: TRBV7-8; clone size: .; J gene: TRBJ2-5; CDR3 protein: CASSLGARNEQYF
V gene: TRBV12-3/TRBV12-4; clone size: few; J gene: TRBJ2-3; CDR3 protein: CASFGSPSTDTQYF
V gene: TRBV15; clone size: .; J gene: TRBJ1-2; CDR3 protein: CATSRGVDGYTF
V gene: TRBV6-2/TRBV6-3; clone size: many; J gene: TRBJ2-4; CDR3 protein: CASSPPVRDRGETLAKNIQYF
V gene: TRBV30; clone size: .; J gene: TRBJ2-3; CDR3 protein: CAWSDLGGADTQYF
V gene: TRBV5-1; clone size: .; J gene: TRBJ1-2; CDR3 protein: CVSSLGTGIGGYTF
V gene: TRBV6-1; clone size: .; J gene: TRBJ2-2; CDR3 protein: CASGGPNTGELFF
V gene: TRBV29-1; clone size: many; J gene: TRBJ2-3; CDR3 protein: CSVGGSAEDTQYF
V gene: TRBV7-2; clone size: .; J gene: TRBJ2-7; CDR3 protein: CASSWSPSYEQYF
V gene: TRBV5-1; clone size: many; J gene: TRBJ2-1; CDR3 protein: CASSGLTSGGHNEQFF
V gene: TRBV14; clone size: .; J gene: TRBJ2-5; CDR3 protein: CASSPRGRAGETQYF
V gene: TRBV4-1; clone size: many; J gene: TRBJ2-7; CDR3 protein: CASSQGAGRKFYEQYF
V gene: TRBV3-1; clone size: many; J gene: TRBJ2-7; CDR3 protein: CASSPSHRSYEQYF
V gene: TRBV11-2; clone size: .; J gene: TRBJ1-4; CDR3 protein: CASSRAGGKLFF
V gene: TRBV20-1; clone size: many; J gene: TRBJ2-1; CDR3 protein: CSARLTGIPEQFF
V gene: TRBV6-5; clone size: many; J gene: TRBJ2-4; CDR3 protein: CASSYSTPLAKNIQYF
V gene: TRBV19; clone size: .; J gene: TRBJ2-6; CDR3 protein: CASSAQGYGANVLTF
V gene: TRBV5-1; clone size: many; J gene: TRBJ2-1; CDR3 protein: CASSLGGLGHNEQFF
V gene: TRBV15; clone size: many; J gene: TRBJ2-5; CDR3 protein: CATSRVGQGQETQYF
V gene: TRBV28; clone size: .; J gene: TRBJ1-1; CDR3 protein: CASRLMTGGIMNTEAFF
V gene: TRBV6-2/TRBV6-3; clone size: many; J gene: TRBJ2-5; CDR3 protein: CASSRLGGSETQYF
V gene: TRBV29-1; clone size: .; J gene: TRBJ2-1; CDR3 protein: CSVVGGVGPSSYNEQFF
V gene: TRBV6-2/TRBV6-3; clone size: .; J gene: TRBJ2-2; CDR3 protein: CASSYQPGGARTGELFF
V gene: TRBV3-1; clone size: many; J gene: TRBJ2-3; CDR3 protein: CASSQPRGLAGGPGMTDTQYF
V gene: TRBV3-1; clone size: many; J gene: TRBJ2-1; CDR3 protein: CASSQGLAGVEQFF
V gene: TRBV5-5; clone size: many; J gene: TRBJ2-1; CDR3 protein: CASDRQGASPSYNEQFF
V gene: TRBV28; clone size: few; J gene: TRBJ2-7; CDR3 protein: CATRLGATYEQYF
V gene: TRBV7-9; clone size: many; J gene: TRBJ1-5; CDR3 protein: CASSRTGLENQPQHF
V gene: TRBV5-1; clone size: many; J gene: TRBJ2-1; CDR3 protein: CASSSRDRSVYEQFF
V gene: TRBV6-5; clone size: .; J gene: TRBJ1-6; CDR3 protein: CASRRDRSLPSPLHF
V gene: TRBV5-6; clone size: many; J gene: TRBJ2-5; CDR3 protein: CASSLRRVRETQYF
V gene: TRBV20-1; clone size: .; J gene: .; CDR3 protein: CSAINILAGGFEQYF
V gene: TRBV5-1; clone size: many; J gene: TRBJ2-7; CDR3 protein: CASSLFWGPYEQYF
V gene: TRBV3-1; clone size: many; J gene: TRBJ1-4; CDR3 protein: CASSQGGRKLFF
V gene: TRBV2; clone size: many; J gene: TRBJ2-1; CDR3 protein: CASRRRGSYNEQFF
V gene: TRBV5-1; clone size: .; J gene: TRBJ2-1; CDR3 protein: CASSLAPATSGGAGGYNEQFF
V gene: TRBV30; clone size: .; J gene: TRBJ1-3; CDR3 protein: CAWGPPLGNTIYF
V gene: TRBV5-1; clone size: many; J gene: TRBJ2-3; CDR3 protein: CASSRGQGGTDTQYF
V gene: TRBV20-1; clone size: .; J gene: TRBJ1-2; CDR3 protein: CSARVEGVGYTF
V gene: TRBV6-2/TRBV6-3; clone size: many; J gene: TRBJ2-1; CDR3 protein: CASNSWGEQFF
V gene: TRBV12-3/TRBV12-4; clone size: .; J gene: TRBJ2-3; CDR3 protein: CTSSPQLAGTDTQYF
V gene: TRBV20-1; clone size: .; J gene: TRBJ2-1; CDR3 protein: CSARDLRSQRGSGEQFF
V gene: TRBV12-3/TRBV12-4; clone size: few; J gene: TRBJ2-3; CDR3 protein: CASRVRADTQYF
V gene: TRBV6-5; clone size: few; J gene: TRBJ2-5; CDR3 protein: CASTSYRTGGLWYF
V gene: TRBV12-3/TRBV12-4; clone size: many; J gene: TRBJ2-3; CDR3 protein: CASSLGAGDTQYF
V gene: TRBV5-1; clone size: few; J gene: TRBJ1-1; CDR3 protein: CASSLAGTVTEAFF
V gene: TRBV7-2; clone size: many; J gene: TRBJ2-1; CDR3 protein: CASLPRSGGANEQFF
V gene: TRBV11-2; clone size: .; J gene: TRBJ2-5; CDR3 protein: CASRGTRRETQYF
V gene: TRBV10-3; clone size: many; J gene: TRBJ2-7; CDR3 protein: CAISETLTQGPYEQYF
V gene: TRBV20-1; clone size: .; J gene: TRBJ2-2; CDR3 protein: CSARITGSGELFF
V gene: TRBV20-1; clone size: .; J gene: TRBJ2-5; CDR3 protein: CSGRRRGGETQYF
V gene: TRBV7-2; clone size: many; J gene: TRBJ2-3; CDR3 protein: CASSPRTGGLGSTQYF
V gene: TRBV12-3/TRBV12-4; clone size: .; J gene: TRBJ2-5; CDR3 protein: CASGFRDLLIGNEQYF
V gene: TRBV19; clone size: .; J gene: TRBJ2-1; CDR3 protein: CASSVAPGEIYNEQFF
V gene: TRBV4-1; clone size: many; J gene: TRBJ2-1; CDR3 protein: CASSQEVFGGPYNEQFF
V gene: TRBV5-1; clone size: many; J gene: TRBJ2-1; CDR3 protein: CASVTSGGRSYNEQFF
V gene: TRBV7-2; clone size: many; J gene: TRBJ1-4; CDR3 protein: CASSLDRGHEKLFF
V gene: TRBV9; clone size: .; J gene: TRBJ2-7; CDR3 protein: CASSAGQDPYYEQYF